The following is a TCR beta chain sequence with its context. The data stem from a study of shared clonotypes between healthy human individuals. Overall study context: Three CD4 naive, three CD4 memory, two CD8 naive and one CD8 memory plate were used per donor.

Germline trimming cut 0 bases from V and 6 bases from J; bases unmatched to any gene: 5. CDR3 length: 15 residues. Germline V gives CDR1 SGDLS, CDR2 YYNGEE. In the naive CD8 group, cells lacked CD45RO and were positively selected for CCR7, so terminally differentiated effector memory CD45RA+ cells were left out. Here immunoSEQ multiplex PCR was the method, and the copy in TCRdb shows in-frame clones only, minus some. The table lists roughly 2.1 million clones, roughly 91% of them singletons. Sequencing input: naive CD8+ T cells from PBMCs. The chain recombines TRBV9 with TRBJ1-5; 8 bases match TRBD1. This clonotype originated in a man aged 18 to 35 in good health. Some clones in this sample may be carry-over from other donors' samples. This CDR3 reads CASSVGQGSGQPQHF. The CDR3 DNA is TGTGCCAGCAGCGTAGGACAGGGGTCGGGTCAGCCCCAGCATTTT.